This TCR beta chain derives from a study of cytomegalovirus exposure and HLA in healthy donors. Whole-study results and caveats: A further, later analysis showed that HLA-associated TCR beta chains (compared with equally common others) were more clonally expanded. The investigators catalogued 164 TCR beta chains as cytomegalovirus-associated.

This clone was seen a handful of times. Its target is not known. Other nucleotide sequences in the sample specify the same CDR3. This PCR relied on a set of 60 Vbeta primers and 13 Jbeta primers. Clones were read by immunoSEQ multiplex PCR, and TCRdb kept only the in-frame ones, dropping some. The data show 65,000 to 90,000 clones, more than 75% seen once. Germline CDR1 and CDR2: GTSNPN and SVGIG (reference sequence). The CDR3 loop spans 13 amino acids. V trimming: 0 bases; J trimming: 4 bases; junction bases outside the gene matches: 2. The specimen was PBMCs. The clonotype comes from a man between 18 and 35 years old in good health and CMV-seronegative. The chain is built from TRBV30 and TRBJ2-5; 7 bases fit TRBD1. CDR3 residues: CAWSVRQGETQYF. DNA of the CDR3: TGTGCCTGGAGTGTACGACAGGGAGAGACCCAGTACTTC.